The next 2 T cell receptor beta chains were all read from a single sample in a study of radiation and T cells in renal cell carcinoma. The treatment here: treatment-naive control, cytoreductive nephrectomy. Method: immunoSEQ multiplex PCR; TCRdb's copy keeps in-frame clones and lacks some. The sample contains 15,000 to 20,000 clones, roughly three fifths of which appear only once. Sequences were derived from tumor tissue, sampled from a patient whose treatment was nephrectomy without radiotherapy. The receptors originated from a man aged 50 or older with renal cell carcinoma.

This clone was found many times. J is TRBJ1-1 and V is TRBV7-6, with D tentatively TRBD1 (5 bases). CDR3 size: 13 residues. V lost 1 base and J lost 5, with 8 bases in between. Germline V gene sequence: CDR1 SGHVS, CDR2 FNYEAQ. CDR3 amino acids: CASSLGQGTEAFF. In DNA, the CDR3 is TGTGCCAGCAGCTTAGGGCAGGGAACTGAAGCTTTCTTT.

The gene calls are TRBV6-6 and TRBJ2-7; D remains ambiguous. The CDR3 consists of 14 residues. The germline CDR1 and CDR2 sequences are MNHNY and SVGAGI (reference sequence). V was shortened by 7 bases and J by 0 bases, with 13 bases between the two germline ends. CDR3 bases: TGTGCCAGCACCCGGGCTCACAGCTCCTACGAGCAGTACTTC. Its translation is CASTRAHSSYEQYF.